Listed below are T cell receptor beta chains from one sample, sequenced in a study of beta chain features in type 1 diabetes. The method was immunoSEQ multiplex PCR; TCRdb's version includes in-frame clones alone and lacks a portion of them. Of about 370,000 clones detected, about 16% appear once; the ten largest clones hold approximately 0.02%. Source material: naive CD4+ T cells from blood. These receptors all stem from a woman between 18 and 29 years old in good health. The CDR3 runs from the conserved cysteine through the conserved F or W. A D gene is named only where the DNA matches it firmly. Rows give clone size only sometimes, using once, few, many, or a class for an expanded clone.

cdr3_nt cdr3_aa j_call d_call clone_size v_call
TGCGCCAGCAGCCAAGGGGTTGGGGGGACTTCGAGGTTCGATGAGCAGTTCTTC CASSQGVGGTSRFDEQFF TRBJ2-1 - - TRBV4-1
TGTGCCAGTAGTATAGGAGGGGGCTACAATGAGCAGTTCTTC CASSIGGGYNEQFF TRBJ2-1 - once TRBV19
TGTGCCTGGAGTGTAAGGACAGCCTCAAATGAAAAACTGTTTTTT CAWSVRTASNEKLFF TRBJ1-4 - - TRBV30
TGTGCCTGGGACAGGGGTGGCGATCAGCCCCAGCATTTT CAWDRGGDQPQHF TRBJ1-5 TRBD1 - TRBV30
TGCGCCAGCAGTCGGGTAGCGGCCCTGGTCGAGACCCAGTACTTC CASSRVAALVETQYF TRBJ2-5 - few TRBV5-1
TGTGCCACCAGCAGAGCAGGGAGGGCGGATGGCTACACCTTC CATSRAGRADGYTF TRBJ1-2 - - TRBV15
TGTGCCAGCAGCCCGTCACTAGCCCGATCAAATGAGCAGTTCTTC CASSPSLARSNEQFF TRBJ2-1 - - TRBV5-6
TGTGCCAGCTCACCGCTCGGGGGATCTTCCTACAATGAGCAGTTCTTC CASSPLGGSSYNEQFF TRBJ2-1 - - TRBV18
TGTGCCAGCAGCTTAAGTCACAGGGCTTCAGATACGCAGTATTTT CASSLSHRASDTQYF TRBJ2-3 - few TRBV7-3
TGTGCCAGCAGTTTACAGGGGGCGACCAATGGCTACACCTTC CASSLQGATNGYTF TRBJ1-2 TRBD1 few TRBV6-5
TGTGCCAGCAGTCAGGGAAGTTTTGGCTACACCTTC CASSQGSFGYTF TRBJ1-2 - few TRBV6-1
TGTGCCATCGGGACTCTGAACTACAATGAGCAGTTCTTC CAIGTLNYNEQFF TRBJ2-1 - - TRBV10-3
TGCAGCGTTGCCCTACGACTAGCGGGAGACGGTGAGCAGTTCTTC CSVALRLAGDGEQFF TRBJ2-1 TRBD2 - TRBV29-1
TGCGCCAGCAGTCACCTCTTCCCCACTAGCGGAAGCTCCTACGAGCAGTACTTC CASSHLFPTSGSSYEQYF TRBJ2-7 TRBD2 few TRBV23-1
TGTGCCCGCTCCTCAGGGGGATCGCGCTCCTACAATGAGCAGTTCTTC CARSSGGSRSYNEQFF TRBJ2-1 TRBD1 few TRBV30
TGTGCCAGCAGTTCACCGGACACCGGAAACACCATATATTTT CASSSPDTGNTIYF TRBJ1-3 - - TRBV6-6
TGCAGCGTGAGAGTAGGGGGCCCTGAAGCTTTCTTT CSVRVGGPEAFF TRBJ1-1 TRBD1 few TRBV29-1
TGTGCCAGCAGGCCTAGGACAGGGGGAGAGACCCAGTACTTC CASRPRTGGETQYF TRBJ2-5 TRBD1 - TRBV27